The next 21 T cell receptor beta chains were all read from a single sample in a study of cytomegalovirus exposure and HLA in healthy donors. The method was immunoSEQ multiplex PCR; TCRdb's version includes in-frame clones alone and lacks a portion of them. The table has 150,000 to 200,000 clones, roughly 86% seen once. Sequenced: PBMCs. These receptors all come from a man aged 25 to 40 in good health and CMV-seropositive.

The chain has TRBV4-3 and TRBJ2-1, with 7 bases aligning to TRBD2. Germline CDR1 is LGHNA and CDR2 is YSLEER. This CDR3 spans 14 amino acids. V was pared by 8 bases and J by 0 bases, with 4 bases of the junction left unmatched. CDR3 residues: CASAGRSSYNEQFF. Here the CDR3 DNA reads TGCGCCAGCGCCGGGAGGAGCTCCTACAATGAGCAGTTCTTC.

The chain carries TRBV5-1 and TRBJ1-4, with D possibly matching TRBD1 (5 bases). The CDR3 has 15 amino acids. The germline V gene has CDR1 SGHRS and CDR2 YFSETQ. The V gene lost 2 bases and the J gene lost 3 bases, with 11 bases spanning the gap. The CDR3 loop reads CASSFLGRSNEKLFF. In nucleotides, the CDR3 is TGCGCCAGCAGCTTTCTGGGACGGTCTAATGAAAAACTGTTTTTT.

The chain carries TRBV11-1 and TRBJ2-7; TRBD1 aligns across 9 bases. Germline loops: CDR1 SGHAT, CDR2 FQDESV (reference sequence). The CDR3 spans 14 residues. V shed 5 bases and J 3 bases; nucleotides not matched to a gene: 5. The CDR3 region is CASSRRDRDYEQYF. CDR3 nucleotide sequence: TGTGCCAGCAGCCGCCGGGACAGGGACTACGAGCAGTACTTC.

The gene calls are TRBV15 and TRBJ2-2, with D maybe TRBD2 (6 bases). The CDR3 totals 14 residues. Germline CDR1 LNHNV, CDR2 YYDKDF (reference sequence). Deletions cut 8 bases from V and 0 bases from J, with 10 bases between. The CDR3, as DNA: TGTGCCACCGGTAGCGGTACGAACACCGGGGAGCTGTTTTTT. Translated, it gives CATGSGTNTGELFF.

The rearrangement links TRBV6-6 to TRBJ2-5; D is perhaps TRBD2 (5 bases). The V gene's germline CDR1 is MNHNY and CDR2 SVGAGI (reference sequence). The CDR3 runs 15 residues. V lost 0 bases and J lost 4, with 12 bases in between. The CDR3: CASSYSSGNGETQYF. The CDR3 nucleotides are TGTGCCAGCAGTTACTCTTCGGGGAATGGAGAGACCCAGTACTTC.

The chain has TRBV13 and TRBJ2-3; 8 bases line up with TRBD1. The CDR3 loop spans 15 amino acids. Germline CDR1 PRHDT, CDR2 FYEKMQ (reference sequence). The V gene end was trimmed by 6 bases and the J gene end by 0 bases; junction bases not matched to a gene: 5. Written as DNA, the CDR3 is TGTGCCAGCAGTCTTCGGACAGGGAGCACAGATACGCAGTATTTT. It specifies CASSLRTGSTDTQYF.

This chain joins TRBV4-1 and TRBJ1-1; weak D call: TRBD1 (6 bases). The CDR3 contains 15 residues. V was clipped by 3 bases and J by 3 bases, with 14 bases between them. Germline V gene data show CDR1 as MGHRA and CDR2 as YSYEKL. DNA of the CDR3: TGCGCCAGCAGCCAGGCTCAGGGGCTGGACACTGAAGCTTTCTTT. Protein: CASSQAQGLDTEAFF.

The V and J genes are TRBV27 and TRBJ2-7; unclear D gene. V lost 3 bases to trimming and J lost 3 bases, with 9 bases between them. The CDR3 covers 13 residues. Germline V CDR1 and CDR2: MNHEY, SMNVEV (reference sequence). The CDR3 coding sequence is TGTGCCAGCAGTTTCGGGCGGAACTACGAGCAGTACTTC. Translated, it gives CASSFGRNYEQYF.

This clone appeared a few times. The chain couples TRBV4-1 to TRBJ2-7, with 9 bases that match TRBD2. The CDR3 consists of 15 residues. CDR1 and CDR2 from the germline V gene are MGHRA and YSYEKL. The junction had 7 bases not matched to a gene; V was cut back by 2 bases and J by 5 bases. The CDR3 sequence: CASSQSRGGADEQYF. The DNA for the CDR3 is TGCGCCAGCAGCCAAAGTCGCGGGGGGGCCGACGAGCAGTACTTC.

The chain carries TRBV6-5 and TRBJ1-1; 7 bases map to TRBD1. Germline trimming cut 8 bases from V and 2 bases from J; bases unmatched to any gene: 5. The CDR3 length is 13 residues. Germline values: CDR1 MNHEY, CDR2 SVGAGI. The CDR3 protein is CASGRGRNTEAFF. The CDR3 DNA follows: TGTGCCAGCGGAAGGGGGCGAAACACTGAAGCTTTCTTT.

This clone has only one observation. This same CDR3 is encoded by further DNA sequences in the sample. Here the CDR3 reads CASSFRTGSGQPQHF. The CDR3 nucleotides read TGTGCCAGCAGCTTTCGGACTGGGTCGGGGCAGCCCCAGCATTTT. This rearrangement joins TRBV7-2 to TRBJ1-5; no definite D call. V was shortened by 3 bases and J by 7 bases, with 16 bases between the two germline ends. From germline, CDR1 is SGHTA and CDR2 FQGNSA. The length of the CDR3 is 15 residues.

The chain links TRBV9 to TRBJ2-5, with 12 bases lining up with TRBD2. The CDR3 is 17 amino acids. The germline V gene encodes CDR1 SGDLS and CDR2 YYNGEE. V gave up 0 bases and J gave up 4 bases; unmatched junction bases: 7. The CDR3 spells CASSVGQTSGGRETQYF. CDR3 sequence (DNA): TGTGCCAGCAGCGTAGGCCAAACTAGCGGGGGGAGAGAGACCCAGTACTTC.

The V call is TRBV5-1, the J call TRBJ1-1; 11 nucleotides match TRBD1. Germline loops: CDR1 SGHRS, CDR2 YFSETQ. The CDR3 spans 16 residues. Unmatched junction bases numbered 7, after V lost 5 bases and J lost 1 base. The CDR3, as DNA: TGCGCCAGCAGGGCGGACAGGGGGCACGGGAACACTGAAGCTTTCTTT. Translating it yields CASRADRGHGNTEAFF.

This clone has a handful of counts. The genes are TRBV4-1 and TRBJ1-2; no clear D. Germline CDR1 and CDR2: MGHRA and YSYEKL. The CDR3 has 16 amino acids. V lost 0 bases and J lost 7, with 18 bases in between. CDR3 region: CASSQDSADLGGGYTF. DNA of the CDR3: TGCGCCAGCAGCCAAGATTCCGCGGATCTAGGCGGTGGCTACACCTTC.

This sequence joins TRBV5-1 and TRBJ2-3; a possible D gene is TRBD1 (6 bases). Germline CDR1 and CDR2: SGHRS and YFSETQ. This CDR3 contains 17 residues. V was clipped by 0 bases and J by 2 bases, with 16 bases between them. CDR3 in amino acids: CASSLGYGGHSTDTQYF. The CDR3 bases are TGCGCCAGCAGCTTGGGGTATGGGGGACATTCCACAGATACGCAGTATTTT.

The chain carries TRBV7-2 and TRBJ1-5; 8 nucleotides match TRBD1. This CDR3 has 14 amino acids. V shed 3 bases and J 10 bases; nucleotides not matched to a gene: 8. Germline V CDR1 and CDR2: SGHTA, FQGNSA. In nucleotides, the CDR3 is TGTGCCAGCAGCTTTCGGCAGGGGGCACAACCCCAGCATTTT. As protein: CASSFRQGAQPQHF.

The V call is TRBV10-3, the J call TRBJ2-7; 7 bases match TRBD1. The germline gives CDR1 ENHRY, CDR2 SYGVKD. There are 15 residues in the CDR3. V trimming: 6 bases; J trimming: 3 bases; junction bases outside the gene matches: 11. This CDR3 is CAISSTGALRYEQYF. In DNA, the CDR3 is TGTGCCATCAGCTCAACAGGGGCCCTTCGCTACGAGCAGTACTTC.

The chain links TRBV18 to TRBJ1-5, with TRBD1 matching over 7 bases. The V gene's germline CDR1 is KGHSH and CDR2 LQKENI. The trim removed 3 bases at V and 0 bases at J, leaving 11 bases unmatched. This CDR3 contains 18 residues. CDR3 DNA sequence: TGTGCCAGCTCACCGACAGGGCGAACCTCTTATAGCAATCAGCCCCAGCATTTT. Residues: CASSPTGRTSYSNQPQHF.

The chain carries TRBV4-3 and TRBJ1-3; a weak D match, TRBD1 (5 bases). The CDR3 loop spans 14 amino acids. The germline V gene encodes CDR1 LGHNA and CDR2 YSLEER. The V and J ends lost 3 bases and 0 bases respectively, with 6 bases between them. DNA for the CDR3: TGCGCCAGCAGCCACCAGGGCTCTGGAAACACCATATATTTT. Protein sequence: CASSHQGSGNTIYF.

This chain links TRBV27 with TRBJ2-7; no clear D gene. The germline V gene has CDR1 MNHEY and CDR2 SMNVEV (reference sequence). The CDR3 spans 13 residues. V gave up 3 bases and J gave up 2 bases, with 8 bases separating them. This CDR3 is CASSFGLTYEQYF. The CDR3 DNA sequence: TGTGCCAGCAGTTTCGGTCTTACCTACGAGCAGTACTTC.

This clone was seen just once. The rearrangement links TRBV29-1 to TRBJ2-3; D may be TRBD1 or TRBD2 (5 bases each). This CDR3 spans 11 amino acids. Trimming shortened V by 7 bases and J by 8 bases, and 13 bases separated the two germline ends. Germline CDR1 is SQVTM and CDR2 is ANQGSEA. CDR3 sequence: CSAEGIGTQYF. The CDR3 region has the DNA TGCAGCGCCGAGGGGATCGGTACGCAGTATTTT.